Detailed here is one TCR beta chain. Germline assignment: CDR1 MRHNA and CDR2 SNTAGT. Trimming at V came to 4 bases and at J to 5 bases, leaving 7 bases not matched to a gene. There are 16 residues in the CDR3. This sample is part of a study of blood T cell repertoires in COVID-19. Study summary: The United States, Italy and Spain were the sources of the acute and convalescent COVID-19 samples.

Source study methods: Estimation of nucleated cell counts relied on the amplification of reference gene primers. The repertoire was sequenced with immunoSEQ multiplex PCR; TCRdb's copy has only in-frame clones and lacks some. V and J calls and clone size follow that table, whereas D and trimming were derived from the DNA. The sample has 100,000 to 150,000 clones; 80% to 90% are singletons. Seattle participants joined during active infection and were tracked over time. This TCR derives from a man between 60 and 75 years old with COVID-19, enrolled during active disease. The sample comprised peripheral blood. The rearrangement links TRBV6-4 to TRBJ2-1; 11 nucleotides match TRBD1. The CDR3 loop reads CASSAEDRGLDNEQFF. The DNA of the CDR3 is TGTGCCAGCAGTGCCGAGGACAGGGGGCTTGACAATGAGCAGTTCTTC.